The 10 T cell receptor beta chains below all came from one sample that was sequenced in a study of human T cells and chemical hapten exposure. Documented time point: patch test 1, 2 weeks after DPC sensitization. Described treatment: therapeutic diphenylcyclopropenone sensitization with weekly scalp DPC. TCRdb re-called the RACE reads through MiXCR, storing one row per CDR3 protein. The sample has 80,000 to 100,000 distinct CDR3 sequences, 7% to 8% seen once. The specimen comprised whole blood, sampled in connection with sensitization to the hapten diphenylcyclopropenone (DPC). Receptor source: a woman in her 30s with alopecia areata. Some clones in this sample may be carry-over from other donors' samples.

A few counts support this clonotype. This rearrangement joins TRBV20-1 to TRBJ1-2; D ambiguous. Germline values: CDR1 DFQATT, CDR2 SNEGSKA (reference sequence). The germline V and J ends were trimmed by 5 bases and 8 bases, with 15 bases remaining between them. The CDR3 runs 12 residues. The CDR3 nucleotides read TGCAGTGCTCAGACCCCCGTAGAAGGCTACACCTTC. The encoded protein is CSAQTPVEGYTF.

This clonotype occurred a few times. The V and J genes are TRBV2 and TRBJ2-7; D not certain. The germline V gene encodes CDR1 SNHLY and CDR2 FYNNEI. Trimming stripped 1 base from V and 6 bases from J, with 13 bases between. This CDR3 has 14 amino acids. The CDR3 nucleotides are TGTGCCAGCAGTGAAGTCCGGGCATACGGCGAGCAGTACTTC. Its protein product is CASSEVRAYGEQYF.

The table lists this clonotype with many counts. CDR3 loop: CASRAGRGTEAFF. In DNA, the CDR3 is TGTGCCAGCAGGGCGGGACGGGGCACTGAAGCTTTCTTT. V usage is TRBV6-5 and J usage is TRBJ1-1, with a tentative D call TRBD1 (5 bases). The CDR3 has 13 residues. Germline assignment: CDR1 MNHEY and CDR2 SVGAGI. Trimming shortened V by 6 bases and J by 4 bases, and 12 bases separated the two germline ends.

This clonotype appeared a few times. The chain has TRBV5-6 and TRBJ1-5; 7 nucleotides agree with TRBD1. CDR1 is SGHDT, CDR2 YYEEEE, per germline. The V gene end was trimmed by 0 bases and the J gene end by 4 bases; junction bases not matched to a gene: 7. The CDR3 runs to 16 residues. The CDR3 loop is CASSLGGGQTNQPQHF. The CDR3 DNA sequence: TGTGCCAGCAGCTTGGGGGGGGGACAGACGAATCAGCCCCAGCATTTT.

A remark on this clonotype: A single base separates this from a much larger clone, so it may be a read error. The J gene is TRBJ2-5, the V gene TRBV7-2; D perhaps matches TRBD2 (6 bases). This CDR3 comprises 15 residues. Trimming cost V 3 bases and J 0 bases, with 11 bases left between them. Germline V gene data show CDR1 as SGHTA and CDR2 as FQGNSA. CDR3 bases: TGTGCCAGCAGCTTTTTACGGGGGAACCAAGAGACCCAGTACTTC. Translation: CASSFLRGNQETQYF.

This clonotype has ten or more counts. The CDR3 loop is CATDGGARNTEAFF. CDR3 nucleotide sequence: TGTGCCACCGACGGAGGGGCCCGGAACACTGAAGCTTTCTTT. The chain combines TRBV2 with TRBJ1-1, with D perhaps TRBD1 (5 bases). Between the trimmed V and J ends, which lost 10 bases and 1 base, there was a span of 16 bases. Germline V gene data show CDR1 as SNHLY and CDR2 as FYNNEI. This CDR3 is built from 14 residues.

As concerns this clonotype: A much larger clone differs from this one at a single base, so this may be a read error. V usage is TRBV6-1 and J usage is TRBJ1-4; the D is unclear. Germline-derived CDR1 and CDR2 are MNHNS and SASEGT. The germline V and J ends were trimmed by 6 bases and 5 bases, with 13 bases remaining between them. The CDR3 sequence is 14 residues long. CDR3 sequence reads: CASSERGTNEKLFF. As DNA, the CDR3 is TGTGCCAGCAGCGAACGGGGAACCAATGAAAAACTGTTTTTT.

The chain employs TRBV12-3 or TRBV12-4 and TRBJ1-2; D is possibly TRBD1 (5 bases). The V gene lost 2 bases and the J gene lost 6 bases, with 10 bases spanning the gap. CDR3 length: 13 residues. This CDR3 reads CASSLQGWDGYTF. The CDR3 DNA is TGTGCCAGCAGTTTACAGGGTTGGGATGGCTACACCTTC.

The J gene is TRBJ1-6, the V gene TRBV11-2; D ambiguous. This CDR3 region has 14 residues. V lost 5 bases and J lost 10, with 15 bases in between. The germline CDR1 and CDR2 sequences are SGHAT and FQNNGV. The CDR3 protein is CASSTSMLGSPLHF. CDR3 nucleotides: TGTGCCAGCAGCACCTCAATGCTGGGCTCACCCCTCCACTTT.

This clonotype was seen many times. The chain uses TRBV5-1 and TRBJ1-1; no clear D. The CDR3 has 14 amino acids. The ends were cut back, 4 bases at V and 1 base at J, with 11 bases in the middle. Germline values: CDR1 SGHRS, CDR2 YFSETQ. The CDR3 sequence: CASSPKAANTEAFF. CDR3 in DNA: TGCGCCAGCAGCCCGAAAGCAGCGAACACTGAAGCTTTCTTT.